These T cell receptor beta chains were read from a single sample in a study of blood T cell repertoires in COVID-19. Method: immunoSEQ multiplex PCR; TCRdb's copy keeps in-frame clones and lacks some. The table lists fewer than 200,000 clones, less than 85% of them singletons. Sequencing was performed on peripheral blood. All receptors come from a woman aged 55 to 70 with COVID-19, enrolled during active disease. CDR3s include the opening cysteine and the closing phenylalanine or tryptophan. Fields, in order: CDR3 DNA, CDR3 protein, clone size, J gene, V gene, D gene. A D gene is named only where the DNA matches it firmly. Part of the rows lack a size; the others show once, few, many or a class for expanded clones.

CDR3 DNA: TGTGCCAGCAGTAGACGGGTCTCTGGGGCCAACGTCCTGACTTTC
CDR3 protein: CASSRRVSGANVLTF
clone size: .
J gene: TRBJ2-6
V gene: TRBV6-5
D gene: .

CDR3 DNA: TGTGCCAGCAGCCTTATGAACACTGAAGCTTTCTTT
CDR3 protein: CASSLMNTEAFF
clone size: .
J gene: TRBJ1-1
V gene: TRBV2
D gene: .

CDR3 DNA: TGTGCCAGTAGTATAGATGGGACAGCCTGGAGCAATCAGCCCCAGCATTTT
CDR3 protein: CASSIDGTAWSNQPQHF
clone size: many
J gene: TRBJ1-5
V gene: TRBV19
D gene: TRBD1

CDR3 DNA: TGTGCCAGCAGCCAAAATGGACAGGGTAGCGAGGGCTACACCTTC
CDR3 protein: CASSQNGQGSEGYTF
clone size: .
J gene: TRBJ1-2
V gene: TRBV3-1/TRBV3-2
D gene: TRBD1

CDR3 DNA: TGTGCCAGCGGGGGACGACGGGGGGATTCACCCCTCCACTTT
CDR3 protein: CASGGRRGDSPLHF
clone size: .
J gene: TRBJ1-6
V gene: TRBV25-1
D gene: .

CDR3 DNA: TGTGCCAGCAGCTATCAACAGCCGCCCAACGAGCAGTACTTC
CDR3 protein: CASSYQQPPNEQYF
clone size: once
J gene: TRBJ2-7
V gene: TRBV11-3
D gene: .

CDR3 DNA: TGTGCCAGCAGCTTAGGAGGGGGAGGGAACTACGAGCAGTACTTC
CDR3 protein: CASSLGGGGNYEQYF
clone size: .
J gene: TRBJ2-7
V gene: TRBV7-2
D gene: .

CDR3 DNA: TGTGCCAGCAGCCACCTAGCGGAAGAGACCCAGTACTTC
CDR3 protein: CASSHLAEETQYF
clone size: few
J gene: TRBJ2-5
V gene: TRBV5-4
D gene: TRBD2

CDR3 DNA: TGTGCCAGCAGCTTGCGCCTAGCGGACAACAATGAGCAGTTCTTC
CDR3 protein: CASSLRLADNNEQFF
clone size: .
J gene: TRBJ2-1
V gene: TRBV5-4
D gene: TRBD2

CDR3 DNA: TGTGCCGTTTCTAGCGAGATAGGTAAGCAGTTCTTC
CDR3 protein: CAVSSEIGKQFF
clone size: .
J gene: TRBJ2-1
V gene: TRBV19
D gene: .

CDR3 DNA: TGTGCCAGCTCACCCTCGTTCAATTCACCCCTCCACTTT
CDR3 protein: CASSPSFNSPLHF
clone size: .
J gene: TRBJ1-6
V gene: TRBV18
D gene: .

CDR3 DNA: TGCGCCAGCAGGTCCCGAGAGGTAGGGAACACTGAAGCTTTCTTT
CDR3 protein: CASRSREVGNTEAFF
clone size: few
J gene: TRBJ1-1
V gene: TRBV5-1
D gene: .

CDR3 DNA: TGTGCCAGCAGCCGGACTAGCGGGTACCAAGAGACCCAGTACTTC
CDR3 protein: CASSRTSGYQETQYF
clone size: .
J gene: TRBJ2-5
V gene: TRBV7-9
D gene: TRBD2

CDR3 DNA: TGTGCCAGCAGCCAAGCTAGCGGGAGGGGTGGGACCCAGTACTTC
CDR3 protein: CASSQASGRGGTQYF
clone size: .
J gene: TRBJ2-5
V gene: TRBV3-1/TRBV3-2
D gene: TRBD2

CDR3 DNA: TGTGCCAGCAGTTACCCGGGACAGGGGTCCTACAATGAGCAGTTCTTC
CDR3 protein: CASSYPGQGSYNEQFF
clone size: .
J gene: TRBJ2-1
V gene: TRBV28
D gene: TRBD1

CDR3 DNA: TGTGCCAGCAGACGACAACATTCTGGGGCCAACGTCCTGACTTTC
CDR3 protein: CASRRQHSGANVLTF
clone size: once
J gene: TRBJ2-6
V gene: TRBV2
D gene: .

CDR3 DNA: TGTGCCAGCAGCCAAGGACTAGCGGGAGGGTCCCTGGAGCAGTACTTC
CDR3 protein: CASSQGLAGGSLEQYF
clone size: .
J gene: TRBJ2-7
V gene: TRBV3-1/TRBV3-2
D gene: TRBD2

CDR3 DNA: TGCGCCAGCAGCTTAAGACAGGGGGCGCCGGACGAGACCCAGTACTTC
CDR3 protein: CASSLRQGAPDETQYF
clone size: .
J gene: TRBJ2-5
V gene: TRBV5-1
D gene: TRBD1

CDR3 DNA: TGTGCCAGCAGTTACGACAGGGGTAGGGGCAATCAGCCCCAGCATTTT
CDR3 protein: CASSYDRGRGNQPQHF
clone size: once
J gene: TRBJ1-5
V gene: TRBV6-6
D gene: TRBD1

CDR3 DNA: TGTGCCAGCAGTCCCCCGCAGGGCAGTGGTTCACCCCTCCACTTT
CDR3 protein: CASSPPQGSGSPLHF
clone size: .
J gene: TRBJ1-6
V gene: TRBV28
D gene: .

CDR3 DNA: TGTGCCAGCAGCCAAGGGGCGTGGGGGCGTAGTTCACCCCTCCACTTT
CDR3 protein: CASSQGAWGRSSPLHF
clone size: .
J gene: TRBJ1-6
V gene: TRBV3-1/TRBV3-2
D gene: .

CDR3 DNA: TGTGCCACCGGGGACATTAGCAATCAGCCCCAGCATTTT
CDR3 protein: CATGDISNQPQHF
clone size: few
J gene: TRBJ1-5
V gene: TRBV24-1
D gene: .

CDR3 DNA: TGTGCCAGTAGTCCACTACCTGGGGCCGCTCGCGGAAACACCATATATTTT
CDR3 protein: CASSPLPGAARGNTIYF
clone size: .
J gene: TRBJ1-3
V gene: TRBV19
D gene: .

CDR3 DNA: TGTGCCAGCAGCTTGACAAGTCGCAATGAGCAGTTCTTC
CDR3 protein: CASSLTSRNEQFF
clone size: .
J gene: TRBJ2-1
V gene: TRBV5-4
D gene: .

CDR3 DNA: TGCAGCGTGAATTCCCGGGACAGGGGGCAAGGGCAGTTCTTC
CDR3 protein: CSVNSRDRGQGQFF
clone size: .
J gene: TRBJ2-1
V gene: TRBV29-1
D gene: TRBD1

CDR3 DNA: TGCAGTGCTAGTTCAGGGCCGTGGCCTCCTGGTGAAAAACTGTTTTTT
CDR3 protein: CSASSGPWPPGEKLFF
clone size: .
J gene: TRBJ1-4
V gene: TRBV20-1
D gene: .

CDR3 DNA: TGTGCCAGCAGTTACCCTACCACGCGGGGACAGCCCCAGCATTTT
CDR3 protein: CASSYPTTRGQPQHF
clone size: .
J gene: TRBJ1-5
V gene: TRBV6-2/TRBV6-3
D gene: .

CDR3 DNA: TGTGCCAGCAGCTCCTCCTCTAGCGGGGGCTCCTACAATGAGCAGTTCTTC
CDR3 protein: CASSSSSSGGSYNEQFF
clone size: .
J gene: TRBJ2-1
V gene: TRBV3-1/TRBV3-2
D gene: TRBD2

CDR3 DNA: TGTGCCAGCAGCCCGGCGGGACTAGGCAACACCGGGGAGCTGTTTTTT
CDR3 protein: CASSPAGLGNTGELFF
clone size: .
J gene: TRBJ2-2
V gene: TRBV28
D gene: TRBD2

CDR3 DNA: TGCGCCAGCAGCCGGCGGCGCCTAGCGGGCAATAACCAAGAGACCCAGTACTTC
CDR3 protein: CASSRRRLAGNNQETQYF
clone size: .
J gene: TRBJ2-5
V gene: TRBV5-1
D gene: TRBD2

CDR3 DNA: TGTGCCAGTAGTATAGGGGGCAGGGGGTATGGGTCACCCCTCCACTTT
CDR3 protein: CASSIGGRGYGSPLHF
clone size: .
J gene: TRBJ1-6
V gene: TRBV19
D gene: TRBD1

CDR3 DNA: TGTGCCAGCAGCTGGACAGGGGAAGCGCGCTACGAGCAGTACTTC
CDR3 protein: CASSWTGEARYEQYF
clone size: .
J gene: TRBJ2-7
V gene: TRBV5-5
D gene: TRBD1

CDR3 DNA: TGTGCCACCGCCGTCGGGGACACCGGGGAGCTGTTTTTT
CDR3 protein: CATAVGDTGELFF
clone size: .
J gene: TRBJ2-2
V gene: TRBV6-6
D gene: .

CDR3 DNA: TGCGCCAGCAGCCCACTCTTGACAGGGGGCACCTCTGGGGCCAACGTCCTGACTTTC
CDR3 protein: CASSPLLTGGTSGANVLTF
clone size: .
J gene: TRBJ2-6
V gene: TRBV5-1
D gene: TRBD1

CDR3 DNA: TGTGCCAGCAGTGTCATGGGGCCGAATCAGCCCCAGCATTTT
CDR3 protein: CASSVMGPNQPQHF
clone size: few
J gene: TRBJ1-5
V gene: TRBV2
D gene: .

CDR3 DNA: TGTGCCAGCAGCGTAGACGGCGGGACCTTTGGTGGGGAGCTGTTTTTT
CDR3 protein: CASSVDGGTFGGELFF
clone size: few
J gene: TRBJ2-2
V gene: TRBV9
D gene: .

CDR3 DNA: TGTGCCAGCAGCTTGGACAGGCCATTCGAGCAGTTCTTC
CDR3 protein: CASSLDRPFEQFF
clone size: .
J gene: TRBJ2-1
V gene: TRBV6-5
D gene: TRBD1

CDR3 DNA: TGCAGTGCGCGCTGGGGGGAGCCCCAGCATTTT
CDR3 protein: CSARWGEPQHF
clone size: .
J gene: TRBJ1-5
V gene: TRBV20-1
D gene: .